Below, 8 T cell receptor beta chains from the same sample are listed, as sequenced in a study of blood T cells in healthy people across ages. Combining a sample-barcoded 5' primer with a J-beta primer mix, a second PCR ran for about 7 to 11 cycles. TCRdb reprocessed the 5' RACE reads via MiXCR and lists one record per CDR3 protein. The table shows some 640,000 distinct CDR3 sequences, with 45% to 50% occurring only once. Sequenced material: blood. Receptors originate from a woman between 55 and 75 years old in good health.

This clonotype was picked up a small number of times. V and J are TRBV7-9 and TRBJ1-1; maybe TRBD1 (6 bases). Germline CDR1 and CDR2: SEHNR and FQNEAQ (reference sequence). V shed 6 bases and J shed 5 bases, with 13 bases lying between them. CDR3 length: 13 amino acids. The CDR3 region has the DNA TGTGCCAGCAGTTCACAGGGAGAGACTGAAGCTTTCTTT. It yields the protein CASSSQGETEAFF.

In this sample, this clonotype turned up a few times. The J gene is TRBJ2-2, the V gene TRBV20-1, with 8 positions matching TRBD2. Germline-derived CDR1 and CDR2 are DFQATT and SNEGSKA (reference sequence). The CDR3 contains 17 residues. With V trimmed by 6 bases and J by 3 bases, 15 bases remained unmatched. The CDR3, as DNA: TGCAGTGCACGGCCCCCTAGCGGGCGACGGGACACCGGGGAGCTGTTTTTT. Translated, it gives CSARPPSGRRDTGELFF.

The gene calls are TRBV4-3 and TRBJ2-7, with D perhaps TRBD1 or TRBD2 (6 bases each). CDR1 and CDR2 from the germline V gene are LGHNA and YSLEER. V was trimmed by 4 bases and J by 7 bases, leaving 20 bases between them. CDR3 length equals 15 residues. The CDR3 DNA sequence: TGCGCCAGCAGCCCCGAGAGGGGGGTATACAATGAGCAGTACTTC. It is translated as CASSPERGVYNEQYF.

The chain combines TRBV7-2 with TRBJ2-7; D is possibly TRBD1 (6 bases). This CDR3 comprises 15 residues. The V and J ends lost 5 bases and 0 bases respectively, with 14 bases between them. CDR1 is SGHTA and CDR2 is FQGNSA in the germline V gene. CDR3 bases: TGTGCCAGCAGCGAGCGACAGGTTCTCTCCTACGAGCAGTACTTC. It translates to CASSERQVLSYEQYF.

The chain has TRBV18 and TRBJ1-2; tentative D call: TRBD1 (5 bases). This CDR3 is 15 amino acids long. Germline values: CDR1 KGHSH, CDR2 LQKENI. V lost 2 bases to trimming and J lost 7 bases, with 17 bases between them. The CDR3 is CASSPNPRTGGGYTF. CDR3 coding DNA: TGTGCCAGCTCACCAAACCCCCGAACAGGTGGTGGCTACACCTTC. The full variable domain, completed using reference TRBV18 and TRBJ1-2, is NAGVMQNPRHLVRRRGQEARLRCSPMKGHSHVYWYRQLPEEGLKFMVYLQKENIIDESGMPKERFSAEFPKEGPSILRIQQVVRGDSAAYFCASSPNPRTGGGYTFGSGTRLTVV.

Remarks on this clonotype: One junction end does not reproduce the germline sequence, and a read error may be involved. This chain uses TRBV27 with TRBJ2-4; D possibly corresponds to TRBD2 (6 bases). Near its end, the DNA agrees better with TRBJ2-7, so the J call may be wrong. CDR3 length: 15 residues. Germline loops: CDR1 MNHEY, CDR2 SMNVEV (reference sequence). The CDR3 DNA reads as TGTACCAGCAGTTTAGGGGAGGTTTCTGCCTACGAGCAGTACTTC. Translating it yields CTSSLGEVSAYEQYF.

The CDR3 DNA reads as TGTGCCAGCAGTGAATATAGGGCCTCAATCCAAGAGACCCAGTACTTC. Protein: CASSEYRASIQETQYF. The rearrangement links TRBV25-1 to TRBJ2-5; the D is unclear. The germline gives CDR1 MGHDK, CDR2 SYGVNS. Trimming took off 0 bases at V and 1 base at J, with 12 bases between the two ends. This CDR3 is built from 16 residues.

The V call is TRBV7-9, the J call TRBJ1-1, with D maybe TRBD1 (5 bases). Trimming removed 6 bases from V and 0 bases from J, with 14 bases in between. Germline V lookup: CDR1 SEHNR, CDR2 FQNEAQ (reference sequence). The CDR3 covers 15 residues. CDR3 sequence: CASRSGGGLNTEAFF. The CDR3 region has the DNA TGTGCCAGCAGGAGCGGGGGGGGTCTGAACACTGAAGCTTTCTTT.